The source of this TCR beta chain is a study of T cells in localized non-small cell lung cancer. Findings and limits, study-wide: Among the top 100 tumor clones, a median approximately 60 appeared in adjacent lung. Owing to sequencing of a solitary tumor region, heterogeneity cannot be discounted. Of the tissues analyzed, uninvolved adjacent lung showed maximal T cell clonality, greater than tumor. Density of T cells in blood, when higher, went with longer overall survival.

The CDR3 loop spans 15 amino acids. Germline V gene lookup returns CDR1 SGHTA and CDR2 FQGNSA. V was pared by 8 bases and J by 8 bases, with 12 bases of the junction left unmatched. TCRdb keeps only in-frame clones here, not all; method: immunoSEQ multiplex PCR. The sample yields around 39,000 clones, 88% seen once. In the case of this clone: Its antigen is undetermined.

The specimen comprised peripheral blood, sampled before any cancer treatment. This chain connects TRBV7-2 to TRBJ1-2; 12 nucleotides agree with TRBD1. The origin of this receptor is a woman aged 40 to 75 with stage I lung adenocarcinoma. DNA of the CDR3: TGTGCCAGCCGTAACCGGGACAGGGGGCTAGGGGGCTACACCTTC. This codes for CASRNRDRGLGGYTF. Looking up the rest from reference TRBV7-2 and TRBJ1-2 gives the full variable domain: GAGVSQSPSNKVTEKGKDVELRCDPISGHTALYWYRQSLGQGLEFLIYFQGNSAPDKSGLPSDRFSAERTGGSVSTLTIQRTQQEDSAVYLCASRNRDRGLGGYTFGSGTRLTVV.